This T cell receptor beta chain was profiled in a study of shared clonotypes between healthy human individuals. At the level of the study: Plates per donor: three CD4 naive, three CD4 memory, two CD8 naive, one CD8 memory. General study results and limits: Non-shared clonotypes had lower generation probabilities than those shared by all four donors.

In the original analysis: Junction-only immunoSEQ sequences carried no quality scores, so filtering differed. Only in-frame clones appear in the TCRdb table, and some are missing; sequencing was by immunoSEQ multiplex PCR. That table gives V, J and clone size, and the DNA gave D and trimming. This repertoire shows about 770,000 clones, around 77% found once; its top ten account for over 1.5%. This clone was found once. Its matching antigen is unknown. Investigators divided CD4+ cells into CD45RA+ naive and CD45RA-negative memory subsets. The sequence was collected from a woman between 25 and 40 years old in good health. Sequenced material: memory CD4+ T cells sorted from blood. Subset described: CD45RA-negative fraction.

CDR3 amino acids: CASSGAQSSGANVLTF. The CDR3 region has the DNA TGTGCCAGCTCCGGGGCCCAGAGCTCTGGGGCCAACGTCCTGACTTTC. The chain has TRBV7-9 and TRBJ2-6; TRBD1 or TRBD2 may be the D gene (5 bases each). CDR3 length: 16 residues. Trimming removed 8 bases from V and 0 bases from J, with 14 bases in between. Germline CDR1 reads SEHNR; CDR2 reads FQNEAQ (reference sequence). Based on the CDR3 plus reference TRBV7-9 and TRBJ2-6, the full variable domain is DTGVSQNPRHKITKRGQNVTFRCDPISEHNRLYWYRQTLGQGPEFLTYFQNEAQLEKSRLLSDRFSAERPKGSFSTLEIQRTEQGDSAMYLCASSGAQSSGANVLTFGAGSRLTVL.